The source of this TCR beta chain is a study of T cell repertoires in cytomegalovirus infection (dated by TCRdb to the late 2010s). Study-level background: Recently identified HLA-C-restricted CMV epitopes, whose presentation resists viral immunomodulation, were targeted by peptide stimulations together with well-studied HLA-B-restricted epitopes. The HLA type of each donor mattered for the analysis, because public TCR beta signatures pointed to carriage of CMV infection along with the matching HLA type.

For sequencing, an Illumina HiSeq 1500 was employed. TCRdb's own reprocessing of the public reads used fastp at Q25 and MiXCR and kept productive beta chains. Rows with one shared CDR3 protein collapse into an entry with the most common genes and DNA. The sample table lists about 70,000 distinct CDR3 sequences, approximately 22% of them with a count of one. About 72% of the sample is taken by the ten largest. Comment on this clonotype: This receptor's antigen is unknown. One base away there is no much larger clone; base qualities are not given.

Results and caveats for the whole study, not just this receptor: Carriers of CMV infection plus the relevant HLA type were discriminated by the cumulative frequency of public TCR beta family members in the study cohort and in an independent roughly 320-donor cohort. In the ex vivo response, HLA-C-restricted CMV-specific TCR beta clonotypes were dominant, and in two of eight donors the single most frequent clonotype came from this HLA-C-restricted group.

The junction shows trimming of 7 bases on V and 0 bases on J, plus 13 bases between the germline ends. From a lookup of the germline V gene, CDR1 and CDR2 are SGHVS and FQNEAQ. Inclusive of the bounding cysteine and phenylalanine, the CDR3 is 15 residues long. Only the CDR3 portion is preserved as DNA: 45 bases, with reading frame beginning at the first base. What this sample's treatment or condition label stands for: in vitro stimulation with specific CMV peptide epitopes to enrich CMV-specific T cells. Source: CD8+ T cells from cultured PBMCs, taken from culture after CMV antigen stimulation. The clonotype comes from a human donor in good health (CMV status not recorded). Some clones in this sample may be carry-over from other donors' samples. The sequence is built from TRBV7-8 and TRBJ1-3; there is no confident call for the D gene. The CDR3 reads CASTLDGSSGNTIYF. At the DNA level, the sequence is TGTGCCAGCACCCTGGACGGTTCCTCTGGAAACACCATATATTTT.